Below, 12 T cell receptor beta chains from the same sample are listed, as sequenced in a study of tumor-infiltrating lymphocytes in primary liver carcinoma. The tissue used was unsorted bulk material of about 19-34 mg. RNA and DNA were co-extracted from it with the AllPrep DNA/RNA mini kit. With 500 to 650 ng total RNA as template and a constant-region primer, TCR beta cDNA was made. What produced the TCR beta libraries was three nested multiplex PCR rounds using slightly modified ARM-PCR. Researchers ran the first two PCR rounds for roughly 11 cycles each with TRBV1-TRBV30 forward primers and a C-beta reverse primer. Using its own MiXCR run on the multiplex PCR reads, TCRdb lists one record per CDR3 protein. This sample has fewer than 85,000 distinct CDR3 sequences, with 69% found just once. Specimen: tumor-adjacent normal liver tissue. The receptors were sampled from a middle-aged man with primary liver carcinoma and hepatitis B virus infection.

About this clonotype itself: At one end the junction does not follow the germline gene, possibly because of a read error. V gene TRBV11-2 combines with J gene TRBJ1-2, with D perhaps TRBD1 (6 bases). The CDR3 totals 17 residues. Germline V CDR1 and CDR2: SGHAT, FQNNGV. For the CDR3, the DNA is TGTGCCAGCAGCCCAGAGATTCCGGGACAAGTTAGCTATGACTACACCTTC. Its translation is CASSPEIPGQVSYDYTF.

This clonotype was seen only a few times. At one of its ends the junction is not consistent with the germline gene, which may arise from a read error. The J gene is TRBJ1-1, the V gene TRBV5-4, with D possibly being TRBD1 (6 bases). The CDR3 covers 15 residues. The germline gives CDR1 SGHNT, CDR2 YYREEE (reference sequence). In DNA form, the CDR3 reads TGTGCCAGCAGCCAACCGGACAGTATGAACACTGAAGCTTCCTTT. This gives the protein CASSQPDSMNTEASF.

A note on this clonotype: The junction differs from germline at one of its ends, possibly a read error. The genes are TRBV6-2 or TRBV6-3 and TRBJ1-1; TRBD1 agrees at 8 bases. The CDR3 contains 17 residues. Per the germline V gene, CDR1 is MNHEY and CDR2 is SVGEGT. CDR3 nucleotide sequence: TGTGCCAGCAGCTACGTCACAGGGGGGCCCATGAACAGTGAAGCTTTCTTT. Its translation is CASSYVTGGPMNSEAFF.

On this clonotype: At one of its ends the junction is not consistent with the germline gene, which may arise from a read error. The rearrangement joins TRBV6-2 or TRBV6-3 to TRBJ2-5; D is possibly TRBD1 or TRBD2 (5 bases each). Germline V gene lookup returns CDR1 MNHEY and CDR2 SVGEGT. This CDR3 has 13 amino acids. CDR3 loop: CVSTYLGVRTQYF. CDR3 DNA: TGTGTCAGCACTTATCTGGGGGTTCGGACCCAGTACTTC.

Turning to this clonotype: A much larger clone sits a single nucleotide away, making a read error possible. The chain joins TRBV12-3 or TRBV12-4 to TRBJ1-6; D may be TRBD1 (5 bases). This CDR3 spans 13 amino acids. CDR3 in amino acids: CASSLGGNSSLHF. The CDR3 nucleotides read TGTGCCAGCTCATTGGGGGGGAATTCATCCCTCCACTTT.

Worth noting for this clonotype: The final CDR3 position lacks the conserved phenylalanine or tryptophan, pointing to a likely read error. The chain is built from TRBV10-2 and TRBJ2-1, with D unclear. Germline lookup yields CDR1 WSHSY and CDR2 SAAADI. The CDR3 is 12 amino acids. Trimming shortened V by 10 bases and J by 4 bases, and 11 bases separated the two germline ends. The CDR3 DNA reads as TGCGCCACCAGCCACGGGTACAATGAGCAGTTCATC. The encoded protein is CATSHGYNEQFI.

In regard to this clonotype: A much larger clonotype is one base distant, so this may be a read error. The chain employs TRBV5-1 and TRBJ2-6; D is undetermined. Germline CDR1 is SGHRS and CDR2 is YFSETQ. The CDR3 runs to 15 residues. The CDR3 loop is CASSLMGTGVNVLTF. DNA for the CDR3: TGCGCCAGCAGCTTGATGGGAACTGGGGTCAACGTCCTGACTTTC.

Regarding this clonotype: Here the CDR3 omits its conserved ending phenylalanine or tryptophan, so a read error is the likely source. The gene calls are TRBV6-6 and TRBJ2-2; D is unresolved. CDR1 and CDR2 from the germline V gene are MNHNY and SVGAGI (reference sequence). The CDR3 contains 13 residues. The CDR3 DNA is TGCGCCAGCAGTTACCTAGGTCCCCGGGAGCTGTTTCTT. It translates to CASSYLGPRELFL.

A remark on this clonotype: Mismatch with germline at one junction end may stem from a read error. This sequence joins TRBV25-1 and TRBJ2-5; D not certain. The CDR3 runs 12 residues. The germline V gene has CDR1 MGHDK and CDR2 SYGVNS. The CDR3 loop is CDSSEQKETQYF. CDR3 coding DNA: TGTGACAGCAGTGAACAGAAAGAGACCCAGTATTTC.

On this clonotype itself: A read error may account for a junction end that differs from germline. J is TRBJ2-7 and V is TRBV6-1; 11 bases are shared with TRBD2. In germline, CDR1 is MNHNS, CDR2 SASEGT. The CDR3 runs to 16 residues. The CDR3 loop reads CANSGGLADSSYGQYF. The CDR3 coding sequence is TGTGCCAACAGTGGGGGACTAGCGGACAGCTCCTACGGGCAGTACTTC.

On this clonotype itself: Germline is not matched at one junction end, which may reflect a read error. This chain joins TRBV12-3 or TRBV12-4 and TRBJ2-7; tentative D call: TRBD1 (5 bases). This CDR3 spans 14 amino acids. DNA of the CDR3: TGTCCCAGCAGCACAGGTGCAAGGGGCTACGAGCAGTACTTC. Translation: CPSSTGARGYEQYF.

This clonotype was picked up a small number of times. A much larger clone is a single base away; this may be a read error. The J gene is TRBJ2-7, the V gene TRBV6-2 or TRBV6-3; 9 nucleotides match TRBD2. Germline V gives CDR1 MNHEY, CDR2 SVGEGT. The CDR3 runs 14 residues. In DNA form, the CDR3 reads TGTACCAGCAGTTACCAAGCGGGAGGCTACGAGCAGTACTTC. Protein: CTSSYQAGGYEQYF.